This TCR beta chain was captured in a study of T cell repertoires in cytomegalovirus infection. Whole-study context: Well-studied HLA-B-restricted CMV epitopes were used in the study alongside recently identified HLA-C-restricted ones. Matching HLA type, along with CMV infection, was indicated by public TCR beta signatures. Study-level results: There were HLA-C-restricted CMV-specific TCR beta clonotypes dominating the ex vivo response. Summed public TCR beta family frequency identified CMV carriers bearing the relevant HLA.

The CDR3 totals 15 residues. CDR1 is SGHVS, CDR2 FNYEAQ, per germline. Concerning this clonotype: What it binds is not known. The junction shows a germline mismatch at one end, possibly a read error.

TCRdb used MiXCR to reprocess the reads, holding one entry per CDR3 protein. The data contain around 750,000 distinct CDR3 sequences, less than 35% of them singletons. This rearrangement joins TRBV7-6 to TRBJ1-4, with 7 bases identical to TRBD1. The source of this sequence is a human donor in good health (CMV status not recorded). Some clones in this sample may be carry-over from other donors' samples. The source was cultured CD8+ T cells from PBMCs, collected from culture after CMV antigen stimulation. CDR3 in amino acids: CASRLGGGINEKLFF. CDR3 bases: TGTGCCAGCCGCTTAGGAGGGGGCATAAATGAAAAACTGTTTTTT.